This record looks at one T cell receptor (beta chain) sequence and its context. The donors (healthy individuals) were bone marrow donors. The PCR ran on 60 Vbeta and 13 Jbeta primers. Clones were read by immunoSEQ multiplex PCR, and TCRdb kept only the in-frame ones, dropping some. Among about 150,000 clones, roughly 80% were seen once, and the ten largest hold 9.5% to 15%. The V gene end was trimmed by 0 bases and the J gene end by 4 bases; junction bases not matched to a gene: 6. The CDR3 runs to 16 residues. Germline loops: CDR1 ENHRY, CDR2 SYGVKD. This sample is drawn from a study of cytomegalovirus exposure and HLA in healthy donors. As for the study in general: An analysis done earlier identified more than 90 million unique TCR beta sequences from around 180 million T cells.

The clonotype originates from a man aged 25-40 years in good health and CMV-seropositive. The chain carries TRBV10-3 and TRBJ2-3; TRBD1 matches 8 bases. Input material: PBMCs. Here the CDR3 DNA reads TGTGCCATCAGTGAGTCGGCAGGGGGCGGTTCAGATACGCAGTATTTT. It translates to CAISESAGGGSDTQYF.